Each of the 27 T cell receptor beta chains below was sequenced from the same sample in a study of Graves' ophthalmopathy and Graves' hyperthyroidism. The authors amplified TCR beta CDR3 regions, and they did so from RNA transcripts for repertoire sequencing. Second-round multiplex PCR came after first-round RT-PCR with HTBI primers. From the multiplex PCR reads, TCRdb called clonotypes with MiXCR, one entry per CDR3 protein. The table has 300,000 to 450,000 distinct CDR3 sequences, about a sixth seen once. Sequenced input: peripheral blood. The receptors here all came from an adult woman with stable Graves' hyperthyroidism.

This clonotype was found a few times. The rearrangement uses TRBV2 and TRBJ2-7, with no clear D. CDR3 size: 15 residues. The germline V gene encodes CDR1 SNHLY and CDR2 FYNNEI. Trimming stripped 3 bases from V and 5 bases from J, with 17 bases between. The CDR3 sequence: CASSEAGPRLNEQYF. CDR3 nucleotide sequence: TGTGCCAGCAGTGAGGCCGGGCCGCGCTTAAACGAGCAGTACTTC. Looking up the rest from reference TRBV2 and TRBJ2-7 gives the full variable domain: EPEVTQTPSHQVTQMGQEVILRCVPISNHLYFYWYRQILGQKVEFLVSFYNNEISEKSEIFDDQFSVERPDGSNFTLKIRSTKLEDSAMYFCASSEAGPRLNEQYFGPGTRLTVT.

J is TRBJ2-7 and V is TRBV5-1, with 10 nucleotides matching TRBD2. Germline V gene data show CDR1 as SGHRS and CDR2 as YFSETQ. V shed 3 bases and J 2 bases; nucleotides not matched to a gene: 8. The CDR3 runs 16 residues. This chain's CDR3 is CASSSVPSGGAYEQYF. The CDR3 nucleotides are TGCGCCAGCAGCTCCGTCCCTAGCGGGGGTGCCTACGAGCAGTACTTC.

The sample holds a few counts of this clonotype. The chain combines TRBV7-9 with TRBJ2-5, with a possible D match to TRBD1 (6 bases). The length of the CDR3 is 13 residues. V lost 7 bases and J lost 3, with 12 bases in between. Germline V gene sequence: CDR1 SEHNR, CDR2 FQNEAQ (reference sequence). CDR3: CASKSAGEETQYF. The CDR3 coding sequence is TGTGCCAGCAAATCGGCAGGGGAAGAGACCCAGTACTTC. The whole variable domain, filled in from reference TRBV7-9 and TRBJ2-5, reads DTGVSQNPRHKITKRGQNVTFRCDPISEHNRLYWYRQTLGQGPEFLTYFQNEAQLEKSRLLSDRFSAERPKGSFSTLEIQRTEQGDSAMYLCASKSAGEETQYFGPGTRLLVL.

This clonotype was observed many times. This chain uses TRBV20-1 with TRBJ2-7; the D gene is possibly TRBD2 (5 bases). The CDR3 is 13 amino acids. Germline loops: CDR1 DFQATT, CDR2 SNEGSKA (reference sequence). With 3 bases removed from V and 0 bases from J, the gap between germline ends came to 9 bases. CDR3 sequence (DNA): TGCAGTGCTAGGAGCGGAAGCTCCTACGAGCAGTACTTC. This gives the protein CSARSGSSYEQYF.

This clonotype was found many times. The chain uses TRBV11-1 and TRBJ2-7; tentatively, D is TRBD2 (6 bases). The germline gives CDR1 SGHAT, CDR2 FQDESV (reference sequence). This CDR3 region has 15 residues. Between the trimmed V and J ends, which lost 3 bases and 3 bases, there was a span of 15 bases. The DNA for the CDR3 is TGTGCCAGCAGCTTCGGGACTTTGCCGTTCTACGAGCAGTACTTC. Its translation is CASSFGTLPFYEQYF.

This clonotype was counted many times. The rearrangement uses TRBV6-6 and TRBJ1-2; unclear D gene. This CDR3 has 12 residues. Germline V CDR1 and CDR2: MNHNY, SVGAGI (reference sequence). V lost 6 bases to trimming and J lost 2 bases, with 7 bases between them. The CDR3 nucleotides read TGTGCCAGCAGATTAGCCAACTATGGCTACACCTTC. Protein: CASRLANYGYTF.

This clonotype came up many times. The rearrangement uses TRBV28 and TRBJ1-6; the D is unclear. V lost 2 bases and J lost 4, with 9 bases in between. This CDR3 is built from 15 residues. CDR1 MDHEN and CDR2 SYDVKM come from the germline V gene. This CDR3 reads CASSLRKGYNSPLHF. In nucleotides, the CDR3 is TGTGCCAGCAGTTTAAGAAAAGGGTATAATTCACCCCTCCACTTT. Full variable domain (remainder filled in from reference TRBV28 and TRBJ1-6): DVKVTQSSRYLVKRTGEKVFLECVQDMDHENMFWYRQDPGLGLRLIYFSYDVKMKEKGDIPEGYSVSREKKERFSLILESASTNQTSMYLCASSLRKGYNSPLHFGNGTRLTVT.

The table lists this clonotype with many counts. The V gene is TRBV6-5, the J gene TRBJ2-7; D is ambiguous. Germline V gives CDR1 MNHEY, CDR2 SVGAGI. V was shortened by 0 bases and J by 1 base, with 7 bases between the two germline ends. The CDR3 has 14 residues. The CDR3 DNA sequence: TGTGCCAGCAGTTACTCGGCAGCGTCCTACGAGCAGTACTTC. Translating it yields CASSYSAASYEQYF.

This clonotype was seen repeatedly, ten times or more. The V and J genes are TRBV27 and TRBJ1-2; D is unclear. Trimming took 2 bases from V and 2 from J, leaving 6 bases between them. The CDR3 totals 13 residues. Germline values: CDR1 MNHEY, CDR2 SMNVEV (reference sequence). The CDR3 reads CASSLRPNYGYTF. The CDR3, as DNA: TGTGCCAGCAGTTTAAGGCCCAACTATGGCTACACCTTC.

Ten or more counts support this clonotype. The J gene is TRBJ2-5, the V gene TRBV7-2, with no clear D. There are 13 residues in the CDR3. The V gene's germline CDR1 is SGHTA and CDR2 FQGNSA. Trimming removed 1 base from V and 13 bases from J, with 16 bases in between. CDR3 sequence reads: CASSLGGLDVRYF. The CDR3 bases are TGTGCCAGCAGCTTAGGAGGCCTGGACGTTAGGTACTTC. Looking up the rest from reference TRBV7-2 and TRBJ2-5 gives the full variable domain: GAGVSQSPSNKVTEKGKDVELRCDPISGHTALYWYRQSLGQGLEFLIYFQGNSAPDKSGLPSDRFSAERTGGSVSTLTIQRTQQEDSAVYLCASSLGGLDVRYFGPGTRLLVL.

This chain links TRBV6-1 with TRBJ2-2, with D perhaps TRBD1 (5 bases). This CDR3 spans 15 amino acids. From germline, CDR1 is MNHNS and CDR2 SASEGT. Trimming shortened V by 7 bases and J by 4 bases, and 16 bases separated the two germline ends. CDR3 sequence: CASKRQNIGTGELFF. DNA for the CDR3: TGTGCCAGCAAGCGACAGAACATTGGCACCGGGGAGCTGTTTTTT.

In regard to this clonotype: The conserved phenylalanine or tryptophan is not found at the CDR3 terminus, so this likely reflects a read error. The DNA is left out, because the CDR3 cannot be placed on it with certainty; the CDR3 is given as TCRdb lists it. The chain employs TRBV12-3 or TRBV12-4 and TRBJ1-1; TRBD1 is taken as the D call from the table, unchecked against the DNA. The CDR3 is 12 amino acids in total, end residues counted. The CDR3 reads CASSPGTDEACL.

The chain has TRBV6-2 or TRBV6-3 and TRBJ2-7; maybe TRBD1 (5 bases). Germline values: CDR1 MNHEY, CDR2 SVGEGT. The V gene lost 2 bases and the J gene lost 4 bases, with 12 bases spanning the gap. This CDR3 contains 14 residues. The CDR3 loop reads CASSYEQEHYEQYF. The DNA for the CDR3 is TGTGCCAGCAGTTACGAACAGGAACATTACGAGCAGTACTTC.

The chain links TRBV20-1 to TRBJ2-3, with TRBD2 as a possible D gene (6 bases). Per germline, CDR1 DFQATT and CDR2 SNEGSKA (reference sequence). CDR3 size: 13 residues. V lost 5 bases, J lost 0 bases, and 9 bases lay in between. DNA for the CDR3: TGCAGTGCTCGGGACTTTAGCACAGATACGCAGTATTTT. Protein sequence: CSARDFSTDTQYF.

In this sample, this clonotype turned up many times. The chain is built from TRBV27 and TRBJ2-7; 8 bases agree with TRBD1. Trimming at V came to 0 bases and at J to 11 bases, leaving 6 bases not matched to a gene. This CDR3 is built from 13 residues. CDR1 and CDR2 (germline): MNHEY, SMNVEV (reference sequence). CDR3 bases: TGTGCCAGCAGTTTATCGCCCTGGACAGGGAAGTACTTC. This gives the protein CASSLSPWTGKYF.

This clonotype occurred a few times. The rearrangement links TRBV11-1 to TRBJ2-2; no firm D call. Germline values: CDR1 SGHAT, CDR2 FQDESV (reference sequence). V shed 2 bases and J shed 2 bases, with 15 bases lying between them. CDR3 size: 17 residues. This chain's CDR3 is CASSLSDWLANTGELFF. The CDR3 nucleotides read TGTGCCAGCAGCTTAAGCGACTGGCTCGCAAACACCGGGGAGCTGTTTTTT.

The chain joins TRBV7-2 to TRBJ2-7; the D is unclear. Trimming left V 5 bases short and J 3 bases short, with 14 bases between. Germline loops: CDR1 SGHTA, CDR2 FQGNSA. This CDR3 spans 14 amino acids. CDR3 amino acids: CASSPLLTVYEQYF. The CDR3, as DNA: TGTGCCAGCAGCCCACTTTTAACCGTCTACGAGCAGTACTTC. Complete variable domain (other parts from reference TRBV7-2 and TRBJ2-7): GAGVSQSPSNKVTEKGKDVELRCDPISGHTALYWYRQSLGQGLEFLIYFQGNSAPDKSGLPSDRFSAERTGGSVSTLTIQRTQQEDSAVYLCASSPLLTVYEQYFGPGTRLTVT.

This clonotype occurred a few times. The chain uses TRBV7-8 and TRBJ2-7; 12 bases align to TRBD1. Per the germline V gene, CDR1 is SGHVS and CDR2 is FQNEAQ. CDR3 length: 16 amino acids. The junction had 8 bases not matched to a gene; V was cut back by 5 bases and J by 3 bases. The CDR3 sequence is CASSPMGTGGRYEQYF. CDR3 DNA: TGTGCCAGCAGCCCCATGGGGACAGGGGGCCGCTACGAGCAGTACTTC.

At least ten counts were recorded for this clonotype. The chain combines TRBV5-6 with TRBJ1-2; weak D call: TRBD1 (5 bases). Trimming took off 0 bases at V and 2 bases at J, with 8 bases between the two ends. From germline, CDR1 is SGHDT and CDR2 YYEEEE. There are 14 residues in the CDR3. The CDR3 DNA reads TGTGCCAGCAGCTTGGTCGAGGGGAACTATGGCTACACCTTC. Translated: CASSLVEGNYGYTF.

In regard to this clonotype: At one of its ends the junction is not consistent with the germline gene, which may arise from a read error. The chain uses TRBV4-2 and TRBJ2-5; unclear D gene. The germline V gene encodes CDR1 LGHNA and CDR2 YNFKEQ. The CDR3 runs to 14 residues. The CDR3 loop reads CVSSQDGQQETQYF. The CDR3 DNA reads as TGTGTCAGCAGCCAAGATGGCCAACAAGAGACCCAGTACTTC.

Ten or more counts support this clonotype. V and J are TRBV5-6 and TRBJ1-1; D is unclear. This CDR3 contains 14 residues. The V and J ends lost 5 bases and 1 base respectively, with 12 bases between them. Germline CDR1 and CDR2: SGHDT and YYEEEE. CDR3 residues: CASSLANANTEAFF. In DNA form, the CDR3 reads TGTGCCAGCAGTCTCGCGAACGCGAACACTGAAGCTTTCTTT.

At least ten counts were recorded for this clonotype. The DNA of the CDR3 is TGTGCCTGGAGTGTAACAGGGATTCCAGCTTTCTTT. Translating gives CAWSVTGIPAFF. The V and J genes are TRBV30 and TRBJ1-1, with D perhaps matching TRBD1 (6 bases). CDR1 and CDR2 (germline): GTSNPN, SVGIG (reference sequence). V shed 0 bases and J shed 10 bases, with 12 bases lying between them. CDR3 length equals 12 residues.

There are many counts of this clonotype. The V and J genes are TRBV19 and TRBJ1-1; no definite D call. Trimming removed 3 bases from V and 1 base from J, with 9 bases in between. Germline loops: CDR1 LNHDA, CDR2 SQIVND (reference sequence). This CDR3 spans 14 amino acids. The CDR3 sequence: CASSMRTGNTEAFF. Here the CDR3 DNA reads TGTGCCAGTAGTATGCGGACGGGGAACACTGAAGCTTTCTTT.

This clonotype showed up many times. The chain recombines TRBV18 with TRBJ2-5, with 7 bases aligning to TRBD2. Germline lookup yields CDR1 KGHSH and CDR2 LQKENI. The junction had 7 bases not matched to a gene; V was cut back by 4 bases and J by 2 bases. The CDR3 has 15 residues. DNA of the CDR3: TGTGCCAGCTCACTGCTCGGGAGGCCGCAAGAGACCCAGTACTTC. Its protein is CASSLLGRPQETQYF.

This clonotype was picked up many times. The CDR3 DNA follows: TGTGCCAGCAGTTACTCGATTAGGGTGGGTAGCGAGCAGTACTTC. Its translation is CASSYSIRVGSEQYF. The chain recombines TRBV6-5 with TRBJ2-7; D is ambiguous. CDR3 length: 15 amino acids. The germline CDR1 and CDR2 sequences are MNHEY and SVGAGI. Trimming shortened V by 0 bases and J by 6 bases, and 15 bases separated the two germline ends.

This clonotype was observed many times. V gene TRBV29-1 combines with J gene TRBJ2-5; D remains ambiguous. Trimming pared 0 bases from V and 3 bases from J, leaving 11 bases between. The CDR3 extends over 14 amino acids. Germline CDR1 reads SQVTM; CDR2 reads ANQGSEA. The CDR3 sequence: CSVEDLRVEETQYF. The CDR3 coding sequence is TGCAGCGTTGAAGATCTAAGGGTTGAAGAGACCCAGTACTTC.

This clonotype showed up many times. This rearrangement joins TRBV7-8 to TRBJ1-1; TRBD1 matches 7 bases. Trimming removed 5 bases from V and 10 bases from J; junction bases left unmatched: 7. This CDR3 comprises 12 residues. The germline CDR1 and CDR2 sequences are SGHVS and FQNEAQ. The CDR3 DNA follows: TGTGCCAGCAGCAAAGACAGGGTATCAGCTTTCTTT. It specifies CASSKDRVSAFF.